This TCR beta chain was observed in a study of T-cell memory formation after mild COVID-19. Across the study: Among the donors, TCR clusters were largely specific to each donor.

Study findings and constraints: Pre-infection memory held some responding clones, suggesting pre-existing cross-reactive T cells responded.

A single record per CDR3 protein comes from TCRdb applying MiXCR to the 5' RACE reads. The data show roughly 130,000 distinct CDR3 sequences, 5% to 6.5% seen once. As to this clonotype: Antigen unknown.

The CDR3 totals 17 residues. Germline values: CDR1 SGHTA, CDR2 FQGTGA. Unmatched junction bases numbered 8, after V lost 0 bases and J lost 4 bases. The rearrangement joins TRBV7-3 to TRBJ2-3; TRBD1 aligns across 9 bases. Sequencing was done on a sample of PBMCs or a T cell subset sorted from them (not recorded which). The sequence derives from an adult woman who had mild COVID-19 (a few samples of this study predate the infection). Cell type and time point are not known. CDR3 residues: CASSLTKGTGSADTQYF. For the CDR3, the DNA is TGTGCCAGCAGCTTAACGAAGGGGACAGGGAGTGCAGATACGCAGTATTTT.